The 6 T cell receptor beta chains below come from one sample, sequenced in a study of blood T cell repertoires in COVID-19. Assay used: immunoSEQ multiplex PCR; TCRdb lists only in-frame clones, some missing. The sample holds 300,000 or so clones; roughly 87% are singletons and the top ten take 0.9% to 1.2%. Sequenced input: PBMCs or T cells enriched from blood (not recorded which). The receptors originated from a woman in her 30s who had recovered from COVID-19.

The chain has TRBV21-1 and TRBJ1-5. TRBV21-1 is noted as a pseudogene. The CDR3 spans 17 residues. The DNA for the CDR3 is TGTGCCAGCAGCAAGGTCGTGGCGGAAGATAGCAATCAGCCCCAGCATTTT. Translation gives CASSKVVAEDSNQPQHF.

V gene TRBV9 combines with J gene TRBJ2-2; 8 nucleotides agree with TRBD2. Germline V lookup: CDR1 SGDLS, CDR2 YYNGEE. The V segment lost 0 bases and the J segment 6 bases; nucleotides outside the gene matches: 10. CDR3 length: 17 amino acids. This chain's CDR3 is CASSVGVGGTRPGELFF. In DNA form, the CDR3 reads TGTGCCAGCAGCGTAGGAGTGGGAGGGACTAGGCCCGGGGAGCTGTTTTTT.

This clone was seen only once. V is TRBV19 and J is TRBJ2-1, with D maybe TRBD1 (5 bases). Germline CDR1 is LNHDA and CDR2 is SQIVND (reference sequence). CDR3 length equals 16 residues. The ends were cut back, 3 bases at V and 4 bases at J, with 16 bases in the middle. The CDR3 is CASSILVSGWYNEQFF. DNA of the CDR3: TGTGCCAGTAGTATTCTTGTGTCAGGGTGGTACAATGAGCAGTTCTTC.

J is TRBJ1-2 and V is TRBV5-5; D may be TRBD1 (5 bases). This CDR3 has 15 residues. The germline V gene encodes CDR1 SGHKS and CDR2 YYEKEE (reference sequence). V gave up 0 bases and J gave up 3 bases, with 12 bases separating them. CDR3: CASSLVGQGDYGYTF. In nucleotides, the CDR3 is TGTGCCAGCAGCTTGGTAGGTCAGGGCGACTATGGCTACACCTTC.

The chain employs TRBV10-2 and TRBJ1-2; 8 bases are a match to TRBD1. The V gene's germline CDR1 is WSHSY and CDR2 SAAADI. There are 15 residues in the CDR3. V lost 6 bases to trimming and J lost 4 bases; unmatched junction nucleotides: 10. The CDR3 region is CASSDTGGGSYGYTF. The DNA of the CDR3 is TGCGCCAGCAGCGATACAGGGGGTGGTAGCTATGGCTACACCTTC.

This rearrangement joins TRBV10-3 to TRBJ1-3, with TRBD1 matching 9 bases. CDR1 is ENHRY, CDR2 SYGVKD, per germline. The junction had 4 bases not matched to a gene; V was cut back by 2 bases and J by 2 bases. This CDR3 spans 16 amino acids. CDR3 sequence: CAISEATGGTGNTIYF. CDR3 nucleotides: TGTGCCATCAGTGAGGCGACAGGGGGAACTGGAAACACCATATATTTT.